This T cell receptor beta chain was documented in a study of blood T cell repertoires in COVID-19. The germline V gene has CDR1 MNHEY and CDR2 SVGAGI. The CDR3 totals 14 residues. Deletions cut 1 base from V and 7 bases from J, with 10 bases between. Repertoires were generated with immunoSEQ multiplex PCR, while TCRdb's copy carries only in-frame clones and drops some. The data show about 400,000 clones, with roughly 90% seen just once and roughly 1.2% held by the top ten. The sequence was obtained from a man aged 35 to 55 with acute or convalescent COVID-19. V is TRBV6-5 and J is TRBJ2-2, with unresolved D. The specimen sequenced was peripheral blood. The CDR3 reads CASSYFNGYGELFF. In DNA, the CDR3 is TGTGCCAGCAGTTACTTCAACGGGTACGGGGAGCTGTTTTTT.